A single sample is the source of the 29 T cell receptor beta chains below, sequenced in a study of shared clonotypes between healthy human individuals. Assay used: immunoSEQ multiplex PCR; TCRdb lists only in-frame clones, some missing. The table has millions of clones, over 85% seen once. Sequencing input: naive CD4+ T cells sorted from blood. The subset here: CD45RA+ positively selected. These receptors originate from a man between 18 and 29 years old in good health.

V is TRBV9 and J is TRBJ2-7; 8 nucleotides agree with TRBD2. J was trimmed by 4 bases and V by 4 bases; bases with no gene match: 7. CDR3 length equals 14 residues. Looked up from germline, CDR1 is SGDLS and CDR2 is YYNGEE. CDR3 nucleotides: TGTGCCAGCAGCAGGGGACTAGACCGGTACGAGCAGTACTTC. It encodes CASSRGLDRYEQYF.

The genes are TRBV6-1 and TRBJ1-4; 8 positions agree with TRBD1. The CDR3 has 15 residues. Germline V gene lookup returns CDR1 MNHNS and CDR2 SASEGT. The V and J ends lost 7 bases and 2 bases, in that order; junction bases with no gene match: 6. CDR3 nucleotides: TGTGCCAGCATCCGCAGACAGGGGACTAATGAAAAACTGTTTTTT. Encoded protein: CASIRRQGTNEKLFF.

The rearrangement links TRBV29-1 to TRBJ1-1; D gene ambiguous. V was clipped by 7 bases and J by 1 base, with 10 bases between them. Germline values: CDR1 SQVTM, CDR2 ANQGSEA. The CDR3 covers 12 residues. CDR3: CSAFPGNTEAFF. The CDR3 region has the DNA TGCAGCGCCTTTCCAGGGAACACTGAAGCTTTCTTT.

This CDR3 reads CASSPRDRVSYEQYF. The CDR3 nucleotides read TGTGCCAGCTCACCAAGGGACAGGGTTTCTTACGAGCAGTACTTC. This rearrangement joins TRBV18 to TRBJ2-7; TRBD1 aligns across 9 bases. CDR3 length: 15 amino acids. V shed 2 bases and J 4 bases; nucleotides not matched to a gene: 6. Germline CDR1 and CDR2: KGHSH and LQKENI. Full variable domain (outside the CDR3, taken from reference TRBV18 and TRBJ2-7): NAGVMQNPRHLVRRRGQEARLRCSPMKGHSHVYWYRQLPEEGLKFMVYLQKENIIDESGMPKERFSAEFPKEGPSILRIQQVVRGDSAAYFCASSPRDRVSYEQYFGPGTRLTVT.

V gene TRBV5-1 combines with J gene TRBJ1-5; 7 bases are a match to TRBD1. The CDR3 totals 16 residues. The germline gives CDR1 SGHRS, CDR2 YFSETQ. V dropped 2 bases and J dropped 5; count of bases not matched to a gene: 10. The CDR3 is CASSLFGQEADQPQHF. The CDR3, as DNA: TGCGCCAGCAGCTTATTTGGACAGGAGGCGGATCAGCCCCAGCATTTT.

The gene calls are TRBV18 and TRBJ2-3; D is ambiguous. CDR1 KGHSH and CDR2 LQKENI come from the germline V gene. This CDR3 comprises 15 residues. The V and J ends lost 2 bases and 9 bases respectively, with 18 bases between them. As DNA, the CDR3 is TGTGCCAGCTCACCAAACCCCACCCCGTCTGCGACGCAGTATTTT. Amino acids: CASSPNPTPSATQYF.

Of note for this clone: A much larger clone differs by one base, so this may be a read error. CDR3 sequence: CAWRGSGEKLFF. The CDR3, as DNA: TGTGCCTGGAGGGGGTCGGGTGAAAAACTGTTTTTT. The chain combines TRBV30 with TRBJ1-4, with D unresolved. CDR1 GTSNPN and CDR2 SVGIG come from the germline V gene (reference sequence). V was pared by 3 bases and J by 7 bases, with 9 bases between. The CDR3 extends over 12 amino acids. The whole variable domain, filled in from reference TRBV30 and TRBJ1-4, reads SQTIHQWPATLVQPVGSPLSLECTVEGTSNPNLYWYRQAAGRGLQLLFYSVGIGQISSEVPQNLSASRPQDRQFILSSKKLLLSDSGFYLCAWRGSGEKLFFGSGTQLSVL.

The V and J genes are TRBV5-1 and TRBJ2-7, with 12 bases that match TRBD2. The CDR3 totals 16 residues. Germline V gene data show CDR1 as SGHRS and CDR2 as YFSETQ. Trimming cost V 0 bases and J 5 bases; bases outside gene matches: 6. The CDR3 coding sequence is TGCGCCAGCAGCTTGGGCAAGACTAGCGGGAGCCACGAGCAGTACTTC. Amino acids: CASSLGKTSGSHEQYF.

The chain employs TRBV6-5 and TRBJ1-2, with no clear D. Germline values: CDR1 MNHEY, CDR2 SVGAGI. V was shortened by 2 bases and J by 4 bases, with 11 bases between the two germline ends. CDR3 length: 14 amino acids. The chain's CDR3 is CASSYRNGFYGYTF. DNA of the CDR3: TGTGCCAGCAGTTACCGTAACGGATTCTATGGCTACACCTTC.

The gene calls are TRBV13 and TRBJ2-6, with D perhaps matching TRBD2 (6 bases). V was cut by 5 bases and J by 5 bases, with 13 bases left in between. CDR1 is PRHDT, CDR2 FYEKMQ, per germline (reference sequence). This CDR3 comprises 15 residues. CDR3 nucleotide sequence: TGTGCCAGCAGCAGAAGACTAGGCTGGGCCAACGTCCTGACTTTC. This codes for CASSRRLGWANVLTF.

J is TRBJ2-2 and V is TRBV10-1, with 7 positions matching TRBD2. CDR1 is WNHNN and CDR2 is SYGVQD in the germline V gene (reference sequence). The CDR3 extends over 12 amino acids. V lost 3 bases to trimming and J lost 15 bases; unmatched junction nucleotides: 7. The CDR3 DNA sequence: TGCGCCAGCAGTGACCCGGGGGGAAGGGTGTTTTTT. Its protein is CASSDPGGRVFF.

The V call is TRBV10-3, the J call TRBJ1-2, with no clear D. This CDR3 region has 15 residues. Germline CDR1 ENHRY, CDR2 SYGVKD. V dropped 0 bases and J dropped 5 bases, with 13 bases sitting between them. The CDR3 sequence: CAISESRVGGYGYTF. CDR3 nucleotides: TGTGCCATCAGTGAGTCAAGGGTAGGAGGGTATGGCTACACCTTC.

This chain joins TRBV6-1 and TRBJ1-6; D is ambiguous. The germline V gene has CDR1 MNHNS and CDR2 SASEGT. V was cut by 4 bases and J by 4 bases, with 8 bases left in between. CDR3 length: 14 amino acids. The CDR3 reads CASSVGQYNSPLHF. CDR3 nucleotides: TGTGCCAGCAGTGTTGGCCAGTATAATTCACCCCTCCACTTT.

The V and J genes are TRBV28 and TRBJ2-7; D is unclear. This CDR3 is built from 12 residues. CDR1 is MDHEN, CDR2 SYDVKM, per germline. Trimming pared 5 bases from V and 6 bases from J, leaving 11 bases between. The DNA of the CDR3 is TGTGCCAGCAGTGTAGGGTCAAGCGAGCAGTACTTC. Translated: CASSVGSSEQYF. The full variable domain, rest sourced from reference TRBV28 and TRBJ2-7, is DVKVTQSSRYLVKRTGEKVFLECVQDMDHENMFWYRQDPGLGLRLIYFSYDVKMKEKGDIPEGYSVSREKKERFSLILESASTNQTSMYLCASSVGSSEQYFGPGTRLTVT.

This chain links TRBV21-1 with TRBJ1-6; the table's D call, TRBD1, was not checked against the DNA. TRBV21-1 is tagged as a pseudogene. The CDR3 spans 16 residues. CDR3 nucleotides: TGTGCCAGCAGCAAAGTAGCAGGGGGCTATAATTCACCCCTCCACTTT. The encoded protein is CASSKVAGGYNSPLHF.

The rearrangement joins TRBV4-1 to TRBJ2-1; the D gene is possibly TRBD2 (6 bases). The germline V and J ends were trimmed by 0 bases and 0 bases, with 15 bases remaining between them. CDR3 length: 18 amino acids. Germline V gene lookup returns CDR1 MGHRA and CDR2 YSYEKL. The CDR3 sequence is CASSQEGGIAASYNEQFF. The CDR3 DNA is TGCGCCAGCAGCCAAGAGGGTGGAATAGCGGCCTCCTACAATGAGCAGTTCTTC.

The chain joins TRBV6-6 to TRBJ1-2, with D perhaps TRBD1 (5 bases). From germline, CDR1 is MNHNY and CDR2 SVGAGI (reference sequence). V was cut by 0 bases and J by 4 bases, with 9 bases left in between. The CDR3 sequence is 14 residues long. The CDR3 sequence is CASSYSRQSYGYTF. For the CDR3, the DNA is TGTGCCAGCAGTTACTCGAGACAGAGCTATGGCTACACCTTC.

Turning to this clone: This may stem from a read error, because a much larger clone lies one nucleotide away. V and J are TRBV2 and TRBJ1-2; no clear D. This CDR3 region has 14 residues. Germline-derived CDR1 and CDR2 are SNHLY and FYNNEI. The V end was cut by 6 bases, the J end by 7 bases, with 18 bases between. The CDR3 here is CASSTSSMVPGYTF. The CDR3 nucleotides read TGTGCCAGCAGCACTTCCTCAATGGTCCCTGGCTACACCTTC.

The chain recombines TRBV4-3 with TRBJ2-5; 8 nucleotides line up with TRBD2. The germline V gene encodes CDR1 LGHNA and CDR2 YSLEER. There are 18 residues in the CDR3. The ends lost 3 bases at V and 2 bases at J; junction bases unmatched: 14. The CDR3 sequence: CASSHGGSSGRIQETQYF. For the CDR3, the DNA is TGCGCCAGCAGCCATGGAGGGTCTAGCGGGCGGATACAAGAGACCCAGTACTTC.

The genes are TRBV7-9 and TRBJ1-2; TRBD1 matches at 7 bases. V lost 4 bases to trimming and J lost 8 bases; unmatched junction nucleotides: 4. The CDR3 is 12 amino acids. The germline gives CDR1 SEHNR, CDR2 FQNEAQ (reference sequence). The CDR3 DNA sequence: TGTGCCAGCAGCTATGGACAGGAAGGCTACACCTTC. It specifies CASSYGQEGYTF.

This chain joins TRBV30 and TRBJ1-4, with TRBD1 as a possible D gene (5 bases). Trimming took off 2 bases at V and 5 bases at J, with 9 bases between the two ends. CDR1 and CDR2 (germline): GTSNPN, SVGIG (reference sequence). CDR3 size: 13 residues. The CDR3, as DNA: TGTGCCTGGAGTAACGGGGGAAATGAAAAACTGTTTTTT. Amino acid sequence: CAWSNGGNEKLFF.

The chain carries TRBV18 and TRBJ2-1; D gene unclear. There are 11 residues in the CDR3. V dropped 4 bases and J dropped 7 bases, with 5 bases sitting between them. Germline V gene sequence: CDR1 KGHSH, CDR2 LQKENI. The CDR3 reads CASSLSNEQFF. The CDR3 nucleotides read TGTGCCAGCTCACTCTCTAATGAGCAGTTCTTC. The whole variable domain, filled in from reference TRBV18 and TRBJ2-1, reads NAGVMQNPRHLVRRRGQEARLRCSPMKGHSHVYWYRQLPEEGLKFMVYLQKENIIDESGMPKERFSAEFPKEGPSILRIQQVVRGDSAAYFCASSLSNEQFFGPGTRLTVL.

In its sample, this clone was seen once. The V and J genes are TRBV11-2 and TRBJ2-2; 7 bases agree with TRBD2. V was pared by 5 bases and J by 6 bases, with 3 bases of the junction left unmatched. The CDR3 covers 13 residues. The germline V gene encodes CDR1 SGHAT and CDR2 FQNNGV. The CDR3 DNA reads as TGTGCCAGCAGCCCCCGGGGGGCCGGGGAGCTGTTTTTT. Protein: CASSPRGAGELFF.

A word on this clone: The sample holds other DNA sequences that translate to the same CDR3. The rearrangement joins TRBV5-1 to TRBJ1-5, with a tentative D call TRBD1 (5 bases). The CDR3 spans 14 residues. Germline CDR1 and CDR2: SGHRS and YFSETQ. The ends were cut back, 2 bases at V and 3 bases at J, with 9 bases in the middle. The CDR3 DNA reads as TGCGCCAGCAGCTTAGGGACGGACAATCAGCCCCAGCATTTT. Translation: CASSLGTDNQPQHF.

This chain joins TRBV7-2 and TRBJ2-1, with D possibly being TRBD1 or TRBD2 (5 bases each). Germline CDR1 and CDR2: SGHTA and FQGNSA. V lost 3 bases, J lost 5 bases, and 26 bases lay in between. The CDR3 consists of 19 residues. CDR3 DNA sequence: TGTGCCAGCAGCTTCGACTTCGGGGTGAGGGTGGGGCTGCACAATGAGCAGTTCTTC. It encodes CASSFDFGVRVGLHNEQFF. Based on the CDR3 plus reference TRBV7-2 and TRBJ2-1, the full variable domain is GAGVSQSPSNKVTEKGKDVELRCDPISGHTALYWYRQSLGQGLEFLIYFQGNSAPDKSGLPSDRFSAERTGGSVSTLTIQRTQQEDSAVYLCASSFDFGVRVGLHNEQFFGPGTRLTVL.

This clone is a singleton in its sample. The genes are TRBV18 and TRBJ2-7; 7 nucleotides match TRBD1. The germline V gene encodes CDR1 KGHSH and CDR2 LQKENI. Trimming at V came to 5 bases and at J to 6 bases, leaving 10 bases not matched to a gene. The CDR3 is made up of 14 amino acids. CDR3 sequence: CASSIQGSALEQYF. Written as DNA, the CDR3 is TGTGCCAGCTCAATACAGGGGTCGGCACTCGAGCAGTACTTC.

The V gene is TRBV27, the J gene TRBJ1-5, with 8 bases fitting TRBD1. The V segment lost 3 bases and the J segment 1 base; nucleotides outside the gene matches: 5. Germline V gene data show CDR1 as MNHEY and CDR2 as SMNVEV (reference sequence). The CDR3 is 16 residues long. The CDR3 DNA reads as TGTGCCAGCAGTTTTAGGGGGACAGGAAGCAATCAGCCCCAGCATTTT. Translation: CASSFRGTGSNQPQHF.

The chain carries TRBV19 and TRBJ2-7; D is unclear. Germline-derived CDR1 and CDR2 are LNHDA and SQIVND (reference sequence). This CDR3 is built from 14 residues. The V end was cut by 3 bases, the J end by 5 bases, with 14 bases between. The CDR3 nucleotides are TGTGCCAGTAGTATCTCGACCGTTCGCCACGAGCAGTACTTC. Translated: CASSISTVRHEQYF.

The CDR3 DNA is TGTGCCAGCAGCCGCGGGACTGGGTACCAAGAGACCCAGTACTTC. As protein: CASSRGTGYQETQYF. The chain recombines TRBV7-9 with TRBJ2-5; tentatively, D is TRBD2 (6 bases). V lost 5 bases to trimming and J lost 0 bases, with 13 bases between them. Germline V gives CDR1 SEHNR, CDR2 FQNEAQ (reference sequence). This CDR3 spans 15 amino acids.